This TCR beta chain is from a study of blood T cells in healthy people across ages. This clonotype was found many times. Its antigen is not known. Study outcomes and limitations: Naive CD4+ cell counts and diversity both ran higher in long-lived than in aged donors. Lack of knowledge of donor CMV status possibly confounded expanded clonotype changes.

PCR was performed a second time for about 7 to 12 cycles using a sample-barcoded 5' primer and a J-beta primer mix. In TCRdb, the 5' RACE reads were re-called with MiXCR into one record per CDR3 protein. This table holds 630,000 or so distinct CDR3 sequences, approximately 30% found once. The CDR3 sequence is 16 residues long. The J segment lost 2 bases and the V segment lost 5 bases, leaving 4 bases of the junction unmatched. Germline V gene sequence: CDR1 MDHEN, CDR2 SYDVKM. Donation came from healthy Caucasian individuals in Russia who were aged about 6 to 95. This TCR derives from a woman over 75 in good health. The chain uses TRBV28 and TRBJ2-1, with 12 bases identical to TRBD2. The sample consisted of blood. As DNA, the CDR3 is TGTGCCAGCAGTACCCGACTAGCGGGGGCCTACAATGAGCAGTTCTTC. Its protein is CASSTRLAGAYNEQFF.